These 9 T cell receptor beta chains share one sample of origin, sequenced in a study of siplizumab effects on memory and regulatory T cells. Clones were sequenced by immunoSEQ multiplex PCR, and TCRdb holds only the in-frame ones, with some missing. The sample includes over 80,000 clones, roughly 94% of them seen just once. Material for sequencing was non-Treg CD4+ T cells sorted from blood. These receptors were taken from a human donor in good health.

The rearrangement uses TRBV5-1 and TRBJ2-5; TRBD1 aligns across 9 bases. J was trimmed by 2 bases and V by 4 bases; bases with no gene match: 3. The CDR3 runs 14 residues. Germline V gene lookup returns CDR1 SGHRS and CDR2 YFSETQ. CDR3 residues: CASSQGQGQETQYF. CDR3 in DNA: TGCGCCAGCAGCCAGGGACAGGGTCAAGAGACCCAGTACTTC.

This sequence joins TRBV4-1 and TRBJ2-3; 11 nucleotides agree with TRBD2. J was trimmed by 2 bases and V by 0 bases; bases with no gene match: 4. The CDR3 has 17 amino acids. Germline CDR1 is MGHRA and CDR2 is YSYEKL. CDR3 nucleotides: TGCGCCAGCAGCCAAGAGAGACTAGCGGGGAACACAGATACGCAGTATTTT. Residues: CASSQERLAGNTDTQYF.

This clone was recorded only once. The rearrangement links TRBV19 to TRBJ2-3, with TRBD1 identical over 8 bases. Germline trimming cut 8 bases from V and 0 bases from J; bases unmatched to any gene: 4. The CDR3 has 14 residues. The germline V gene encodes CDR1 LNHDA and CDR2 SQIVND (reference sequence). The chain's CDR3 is CASRDRGSTDTQYF. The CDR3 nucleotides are TGTGCCAGTCGAGACAGGGGAAGCACAGATACGCAGTATTTT.

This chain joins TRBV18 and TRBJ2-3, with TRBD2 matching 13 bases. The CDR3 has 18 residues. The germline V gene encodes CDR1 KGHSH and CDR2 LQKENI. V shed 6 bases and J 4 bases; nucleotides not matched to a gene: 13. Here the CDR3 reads CASSPTTGLAGDADTQYF. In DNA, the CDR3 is TGTGCCAGCTCCCCCACAACCGGACTAGCGGGAGATGCAGATACGCAGTATTTT.

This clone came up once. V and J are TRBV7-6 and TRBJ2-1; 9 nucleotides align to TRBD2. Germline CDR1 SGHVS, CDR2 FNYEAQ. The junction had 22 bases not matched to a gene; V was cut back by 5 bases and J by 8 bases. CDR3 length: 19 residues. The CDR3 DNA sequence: TGTGCCAGCAGCGCTCTGAAAGCGGGAGGCTACGGCGTTTTGGATGAGCAGTTCTTC. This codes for CASSALKAGGYGVLDEQFF. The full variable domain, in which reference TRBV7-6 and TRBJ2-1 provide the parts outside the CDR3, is GAGVSQSPRYKVTKRGQDVALRCDPISGHVSLYWYRQALGQGPEFLTYFNYEAQQDKSGLPNDRFSAERPEGSISTLTIQRTEQRDSAMYRCASSALKAGGYGVLDEQFFGPGTRLTVL.

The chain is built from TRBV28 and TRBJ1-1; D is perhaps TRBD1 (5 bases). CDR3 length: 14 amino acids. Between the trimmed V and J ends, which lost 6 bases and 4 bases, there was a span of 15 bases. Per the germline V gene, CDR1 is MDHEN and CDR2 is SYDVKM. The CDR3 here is CASRRGAVGTEAFF. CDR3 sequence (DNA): TGTGCCAGCAGGCGCGGGGCGGTCGGCACTGAAGCTTTCTTT.

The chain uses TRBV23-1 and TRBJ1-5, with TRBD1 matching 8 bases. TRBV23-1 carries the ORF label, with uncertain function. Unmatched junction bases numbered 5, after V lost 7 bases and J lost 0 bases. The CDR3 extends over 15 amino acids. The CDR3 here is CASIKTGGSNQPQHF. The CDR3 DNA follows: TGCGCCAGCATAAAAACAGGGGGTAGCAATCAGCCCCAGCATTTT.

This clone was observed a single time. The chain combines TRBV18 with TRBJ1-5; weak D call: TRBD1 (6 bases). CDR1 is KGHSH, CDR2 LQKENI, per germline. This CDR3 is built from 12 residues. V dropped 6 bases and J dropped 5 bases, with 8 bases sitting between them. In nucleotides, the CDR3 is TGTGCCAGCTCCCCAGGGGATCAGCCCCAGCATTTT. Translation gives CASSPGDQPQHF.

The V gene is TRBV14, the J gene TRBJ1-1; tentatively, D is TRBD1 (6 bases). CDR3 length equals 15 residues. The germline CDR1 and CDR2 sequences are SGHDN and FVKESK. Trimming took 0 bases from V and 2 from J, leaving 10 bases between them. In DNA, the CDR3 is TGTGCCAGCAGCCAAGAATACGGGGGCAACACTGAAGCTTTCTTT. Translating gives CASSQEYGGNTEAFF.